The 18 T cell receptor beta chains below all came from one sample that was sequenced in a study of blood T cells in healthy people across ages. A second PCR of 7 to 11 cycles used a sample-barcoded 5' primer and a J-beta primer mix. TCRdb re-called the 5' RACE reads with MiXCR, one entry per CDR3 protein. The sample yields about 940,000 distinct CDR3 sequences, roughly 52% seen once. The specimen was blood. These receptor sequences come from a young man in good health.

The chain links TRBV20-1 to TRBJ2-1; no clear D. Germline CDR1 reads DFQATT; CDR2 reads SNEGSKA (reference sequence). The CDR3 runs to 14 residues. Trimming cost V 3 bases and J 2 bases, with 11 bases left between them. Here the CDR3 DNA reads TGCAGTGCTAGCGGTCTACACACCTACAATGAGCAGTTCTTC. It encodes CSASGLHTYNEQFF.

On this clonotype itself: Compared with germline, one end of the junction differs, possibly owing to a read error. The V call is TRBV4-1, the J call TRBJ2-7, with 11 bases fitting TRBD1. Germline CDR1 MGHRA, CDR2 YSYEKL. The length of the CDR3 is 15 residues. This CDR3 reads CASSHPGQGAYEQYF. The CDR3, as DNA: TGTGCCAGCAGCCACCCGGGACAGGGGGCCTACGAGCAGTACTTC.

The J gene is TRBJ2-3, the V gene TRBV4-2; 8 bases match TRBD1. This CDR3 has 18 residues. The V and J ends lost 0 bases and 2 bases, in that order; junction bases with no gene match: 10. CDR1 and CDR2 from the germline V gene are LGHNA and YNFKEQ. The CDR3 nucleotides are TGTGCCAGCAGCCAAGATCCTACGACAGGGGAGGCCACAGATACGCAGTATTTT. Translating gives CASSQDPTTGEATDTQYF.

Note on this clonotype: With a much larger clone just one base away, this may be a read error. This chain uses TRBV20-1 with TRBJ2-7; TRBD1 matches at 11 bases. The V gene's germline CDR1 is DFQATT and CDR2 SNEGSKA (reference sequence). There are 16 residues in the CDR3. CDR3 loop: CSARAIAGTGGREHYF. CDR3 in DNA: TGCAGTGCTAGAGCCATTGCCGGGACAGGGGGACGCGAGCATTACTTC.

This clonotype is a singleton in its sample. The chain has TRBV7-2 and TRBJ2-5; TRBD1 agrees at 8 bases. The CDR3 is 18 residues long. V shed 5 bases, J shed 1 base, and the junction held 15 bases outside the gene matches. Germline V gives CDR1 SGHTA, CDR2 FQGNSA. The CDR3 coding sequence is TGTGCCAGCAGCAACCCCTTTCAGACAGGGGACATCCAAGAGACCCAGTACTTC. Protein: CASSNPFQTGDIQETQYF.

The chain links TRBV4-3 to TRBJ2-1, with 15 positions matching TRBD2. The CDR3 length is 18 residues. CDR1 is LGHNA and CDR2 is YSLEER in the germline V gene. V shed 1 base, J shed 2 bases, and the junction held 3 bases outside the gene matches. CDR3 residues: CASSQGGLAGGPYNEQFF. The CDR3 DNA reads TGCGCCAGCAGCCAAGGGGGACTAGCGGGGGGCCCCTACAATGAGCAGTTCTTC.

Many counts were recorded for this clonotype. This sequence joins TRBV6-5 and TRBJ2-7; 8 bases align to TRBD1. The CDR3 extends over 15 amino acids. J gave up 4 bases and V 2 bases, and 7 bases lay outside the gene matches. Germline V lookup: CDR1 MNHEY, CDR2 SVGAGI. CDR3 loop: CASSYGLDRVYEQYF. As DNA, the CDR3 is TGTGCCAGCAGTTACGGTCTGGACAGGGTTTACGAGCAGTACTTC.

V and J are TRBV20-1 and TRBJ1-1; tentatively, D is TRBD1 (5 bases). The CDR3 is 13 amino acids. V shed 6 bases and J shed 4 bases, with 15 bases lying between them. Germline CDR1 reads DFQATT; CDR2 reads SNEGSKA (reference sequence). The CDR3 region is CSARRDPTTEAFF. CDR3 in DNA: TGCAGTGCCAGGCGGGACCCTACCACTGAAGCTTTCTTT.

This clonotype showed up many times. The chain uses TRBV28 and TRBJ2-7; TRBD1 matches 11 bases. This CDR3 is built from 15 residues. With 2 bases clipped from V and 1 base from J, the junction kept 1 base outside the gene matches. Per the germline V gene, CDR1 is MDHEN and CDR2 is SYDVKM. Here the CDR3 reads CASSLGTGGSYEQYF. In DNA, the CDR3 is TGTGCCAGCAGTTTAGGGACAGGGGGGTCCTACGAGCAGTACTTC.

The rearrangement uses TRBV13 and TRBJ2-5, with 7 bases fitting TRBD1. Germline values: CDR1 PRHDT, CDR2 FYEKMQ (reference sequence). V lost 5 bases, J lost 0 bases, and 6 bases stayed unmatched. The CDR3 runs to 15 residues. The CDR3: CASSIGTDNQETQYF. The CDR3 nucleotides are TGTGCCAGCAGCATCGGGACAGATAACCAAGAGACCCAGTACTTC.

This clonotype has more than one count but fewer than ten. The V and J genes are TRBV10-3 and TRBJ2-5; TRBD2 matches at 8 bases. CDR3 size: 14 residues. J lost 1 base, V lost 5 bases, and 3 bases had no gene match. CDR1 and CDR2 from the germline V gene are ENHRY and SYGVKD. The CDR3 coding sequence is TGTGCCATCAGTCCCGGACTAGCCCAAGAGACCCAGTACTTC. This translates into CAISPGLAQETQYF.

This chain uses TRBV9 with TRBJ2-7; no clear D gene. The tail of the sequence fits TRBJ2-5 better, so the J call may be wrong. The CDR3 is 17 amino acids. The V gene's germline CDR1 is SGDLS and CDR2 YYNGEE. The CDR3 region has the DNA TGTGCCAGCAGCGTAGGGAACAGCCAAAAACCTAAGGAGACCCAGTACTTC. Amino acids: CASSVGNSQKPKETQYF.

This clonotype was counted a few times. V gene TRBV30 combines with J gene TRBJ1-2; maybe TRBD1 (5 bases). Germline CDR1 GTSNPN, CDR2 SVGIG (reference sequence). The V end was cut by 5 bases, the J end by 0 bases, with 10 bases between. The CDR3 consists of 13 residues. CDR3 sequence (DNA): TGTGCCTGGGGGGACGGATCTAACTATGGCTACACCTTC. Its translation is CAWGDGSNYGYTF.

This clonotype has only one observation. The chain links TRBV28 to TRBJ2-7; TRBD2 is a possible D gene (7 bases). Trimming took 5 bases from V and 0 from J, leaving 23 bases between them. The CDR3 runs to 18 residues. CDR1 is MDHEN, CDR2 SYDVKM, per germline. For the CDR3, the DNA is TGTGCCAGCAGTCTCAATTTTTTGGGGGGGGCTACCTCCTACGAGCAGTACTTC. Its protein is CASSLNFLGGATSYEQYF.

The gene calls are TRBV24-1 and TRBJ2-3; no clear D. V lost 6 bases and J lost 3, with 18 bases in between. CDR1 is KGHDR and CDR2 is SFDVKD in the germline V gene. The CDR3 contains 16 residues. The DNA for the CDR3 is TGTGCCACCAGTCAGATTCCCGGAGTGGGGACAGATACGCAGTATTTT. Its protein is CATSQIPGVGTDTQYF.

The chain uses TRBV4-1 and TRBJ2-1; 7 nucleotides agree with TRBD2. The J call is uncertain, as TRBJ2-7 better fits the DNA end. The length of the CDR3 is 15 residues. Per the germline V gene, CDR1 is MGHRA and CDR2 is YSYEKL. The CDR3 is CASSHPGLREDEQYF. CDR3 coding DNA: TGCGCCAGCAGCCACCCGGGCCTTCGGGAGGATGAGCAGTACTTC.

This chain links TRBV4-2 with TRBJ1-5; D is perhaps TRBD1 (5 bases). This CDR3 contains 18 residues. Germline-derived CDR1 and CDR2 are LGHNA and YNFKEQ. Trimming shortened V by 0 bases and J by 5 bases, and 20 bases separated the two germline ends. The CDR3 region is CASSQDMRQGRGDQPQHF. CDR3 nucleotide sequence: TGTGCCAGCAGCCAAGACATGAGGCAGGGCAGAGGGGATCAGCCCCAGCATTTT.

This chain links TRBV20-1 with TRBJ1-6; tentative D call: TRBD1 (6 bases). CDR1 and CDR2 from the germline V gene are DFQATT and SNEGSKA (reference sequence). Trimming removed 6 bases from V and 10 bases from J, with 25 bases in between. The CDR3 runs to 16 residues. CDR3: CSAFWGLQGRGSPLHF. The CDR3 nucleotides read TGCAGTGCATTTTGGGGCCTACAGGGTCGGGGATCACCCCTCCACTTT.